This T cell receptor beta chain was sequenced for a study of blood T cell repertoires in COVID-19. Study-level information: Nucleic acid was either cDNA or gDNA, and it came from T cells, B-cell-depleted T cells, or PBMCs.

There are 15 residues in the CDR3. J gave up 5 bases and V 6 bases, and 7 bases lay outside the gene matches. Germline CDR1 and CDR2: KGHSH and LQKENI. This clone was seen just once. The table came from immunoSEQ multiplex PCR; TCRdb's copy has only in-frame clones and leaves some out. Among approximately 140,000 clones listed, around 86% were seen once. This clonotype was sampled from a man aged 35 to 55 with active or convalescent COVID-19. The specimen was peripheral blood. This chain links TRBV18 with TRBJ1-4; 9 bases align to TRBD1. CDR3 sequence (DNA): TGTGCCAGCTCCCCTCCGGGACAGGGCAATGAAAAACTGTTTTTT. Its translation: CASSPPGQGNEKLFF. The whole variable domain, remainder taken from reference TRBV18 and TRBJ1-4, is NAGVMQNPRHLVRRRGQEARLRCSPMKGHSHVYWYRQLPEEGLKFMVYLQKENIIDESGMPKERFSAEFPKEGPSILRIQQVVRGDSAAYFCASSPPGQGNEKLFFGSGTQLSVL.